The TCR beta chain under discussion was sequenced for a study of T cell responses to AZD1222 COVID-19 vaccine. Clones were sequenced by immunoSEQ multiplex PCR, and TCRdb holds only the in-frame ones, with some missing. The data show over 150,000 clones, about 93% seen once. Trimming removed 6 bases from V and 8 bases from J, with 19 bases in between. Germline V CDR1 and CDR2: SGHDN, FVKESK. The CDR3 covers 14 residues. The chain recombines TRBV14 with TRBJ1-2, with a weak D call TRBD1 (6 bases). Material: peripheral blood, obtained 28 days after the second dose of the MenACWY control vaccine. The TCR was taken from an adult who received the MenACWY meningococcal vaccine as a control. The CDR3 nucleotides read TGTGCCAGCAGTCTCCTCAGGGGAATAGGCGGCTACACCTTC. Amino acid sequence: CASSLLRGIGGYTF.